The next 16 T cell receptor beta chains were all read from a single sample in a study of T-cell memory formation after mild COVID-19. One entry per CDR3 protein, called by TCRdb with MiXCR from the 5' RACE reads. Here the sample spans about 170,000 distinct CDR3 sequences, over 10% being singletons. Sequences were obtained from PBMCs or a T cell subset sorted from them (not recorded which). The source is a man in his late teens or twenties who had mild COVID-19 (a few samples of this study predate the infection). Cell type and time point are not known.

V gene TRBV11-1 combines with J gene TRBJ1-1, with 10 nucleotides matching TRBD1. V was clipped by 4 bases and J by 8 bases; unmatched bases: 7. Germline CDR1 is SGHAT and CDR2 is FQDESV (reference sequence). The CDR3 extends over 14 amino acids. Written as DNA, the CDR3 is TGTGCCAGCAGCTCGGACAGGGGGAAGGTGGAAGCTTTCTTT. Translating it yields CASSSDRGKVEAFF.

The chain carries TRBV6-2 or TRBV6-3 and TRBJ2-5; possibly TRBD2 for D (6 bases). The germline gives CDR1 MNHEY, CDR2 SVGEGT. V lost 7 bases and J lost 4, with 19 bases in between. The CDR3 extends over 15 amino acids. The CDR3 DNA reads TGTGCCAGCACCGTGGTGGGACGGAGGGGAGAGACCCAGTACTTC. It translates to CASTVVGRRGETQYF.

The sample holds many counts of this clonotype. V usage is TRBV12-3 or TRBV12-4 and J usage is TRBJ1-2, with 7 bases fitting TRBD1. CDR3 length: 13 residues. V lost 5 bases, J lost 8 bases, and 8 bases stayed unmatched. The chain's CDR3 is CASSPNRGDGYTF. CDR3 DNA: TGTGCCAGCAGTCCCAACAGGGGAGACGGCTACACCTTC.

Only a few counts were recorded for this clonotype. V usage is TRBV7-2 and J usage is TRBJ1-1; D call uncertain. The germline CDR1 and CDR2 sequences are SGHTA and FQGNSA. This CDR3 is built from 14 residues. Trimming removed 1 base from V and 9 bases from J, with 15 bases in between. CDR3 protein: CASSLVGPRVKAFF. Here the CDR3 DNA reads TGTGCCAGCAGCTTAGTTGGGCCGCGAGTAAAAGCTTTCTTT.

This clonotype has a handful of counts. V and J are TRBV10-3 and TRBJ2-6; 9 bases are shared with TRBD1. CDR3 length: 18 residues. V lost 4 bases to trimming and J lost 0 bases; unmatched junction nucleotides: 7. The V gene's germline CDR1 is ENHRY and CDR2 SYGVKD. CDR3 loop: CAISAGTGTFSGANVLTF. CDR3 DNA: TGTGCCATCAGTGCCGGGACAGGGACATTCTCTGGGGCCAACGTCCTGACTTTC.

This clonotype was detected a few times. For the CDR3, the DNA is TGTGCCAGCAGCTTAGTAGGAGGTCAGAATCAGCCCCAGCATTTT. Translation: CASSLVGGQNQPQHF. V is TRBV7-2 and J is TRBJ1-5; no firm D call. V gave up 1 base and J gave up 4 bases, with 11 bases separating them. Germline lookup yields CDR1 SGHTA and CDR2 FQGNSA. The CDR3 runs 15 residues.

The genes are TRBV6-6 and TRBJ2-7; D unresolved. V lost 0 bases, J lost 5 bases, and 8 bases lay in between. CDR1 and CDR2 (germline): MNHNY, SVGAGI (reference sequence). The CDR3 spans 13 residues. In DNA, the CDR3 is TGTGCCAGCAGTTACTCGAATCGGGACGAGCAGTACGTC. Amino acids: CASSYSNRDEQYV.

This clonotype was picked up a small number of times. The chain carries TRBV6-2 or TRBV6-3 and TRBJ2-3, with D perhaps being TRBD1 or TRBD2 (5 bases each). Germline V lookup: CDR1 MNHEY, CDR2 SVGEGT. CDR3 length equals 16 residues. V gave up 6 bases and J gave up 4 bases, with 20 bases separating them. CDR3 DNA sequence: TGTGCCAGCAGGAGAATAGCGAGGGGTATATCAGATACGCAGTATTTT. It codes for CASRRIARGISDTQYF.

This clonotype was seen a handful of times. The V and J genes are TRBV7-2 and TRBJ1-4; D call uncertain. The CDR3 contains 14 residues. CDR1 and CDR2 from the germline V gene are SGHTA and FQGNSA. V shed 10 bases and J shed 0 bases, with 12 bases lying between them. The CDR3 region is CATSVGATNEKLFF. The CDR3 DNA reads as TGTGCCACCTCGGTAGGAGCAACTAATGAAAAACTGTTTTTT.

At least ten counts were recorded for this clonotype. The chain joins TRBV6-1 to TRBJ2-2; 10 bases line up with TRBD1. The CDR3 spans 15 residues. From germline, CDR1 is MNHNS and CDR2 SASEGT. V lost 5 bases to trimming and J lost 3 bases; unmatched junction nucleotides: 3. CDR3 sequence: CASSRTGGDTGELFF. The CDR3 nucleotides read TGTGCCAGCAGTCGGACAGGGGGGGACACCGGGGAGCTGTTTTTT.

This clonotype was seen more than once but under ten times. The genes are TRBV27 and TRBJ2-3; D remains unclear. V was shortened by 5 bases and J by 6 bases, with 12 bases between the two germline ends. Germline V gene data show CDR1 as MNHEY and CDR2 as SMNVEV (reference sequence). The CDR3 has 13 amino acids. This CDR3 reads CASSPRYIDTQYF. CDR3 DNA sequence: TGTGCCAGCAGTCCCCGATATATTGATACGCAGTATTTT.

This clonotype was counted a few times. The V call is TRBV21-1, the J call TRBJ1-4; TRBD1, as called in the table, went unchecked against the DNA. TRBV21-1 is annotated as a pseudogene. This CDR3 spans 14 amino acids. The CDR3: CASRRDSQNEKLFF. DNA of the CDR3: TGTGCCAGCAGAAGGGACAGTCAAAATGAAAAACTGTTTTTT.

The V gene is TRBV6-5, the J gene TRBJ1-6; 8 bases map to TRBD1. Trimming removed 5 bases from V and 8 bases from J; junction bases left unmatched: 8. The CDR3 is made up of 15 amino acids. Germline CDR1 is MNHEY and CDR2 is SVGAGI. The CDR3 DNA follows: TGTGCCAGCAGTAGGACAGGGTTCCAAGATTCACCCCTCCACTTT. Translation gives CASSRTGFQDSPLHF.

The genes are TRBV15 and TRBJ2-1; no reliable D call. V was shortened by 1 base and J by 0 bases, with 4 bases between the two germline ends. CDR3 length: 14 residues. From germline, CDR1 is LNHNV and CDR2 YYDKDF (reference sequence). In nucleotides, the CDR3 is TGTGCCACCAGCAGAGCGAGCTCCTACAATGAGCAGTTCTTC. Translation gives CATSRASSYNEQFF.

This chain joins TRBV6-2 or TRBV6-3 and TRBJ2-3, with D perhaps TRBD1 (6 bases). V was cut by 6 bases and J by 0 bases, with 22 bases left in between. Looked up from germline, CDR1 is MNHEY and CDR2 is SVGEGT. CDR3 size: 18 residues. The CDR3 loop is CASRRDRKILRSTDTQYF. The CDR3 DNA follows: TGTGCCAGCAGGCGTGACAGGAAAATTCTCCGGAGCACAGATACGCAGTATTTT.

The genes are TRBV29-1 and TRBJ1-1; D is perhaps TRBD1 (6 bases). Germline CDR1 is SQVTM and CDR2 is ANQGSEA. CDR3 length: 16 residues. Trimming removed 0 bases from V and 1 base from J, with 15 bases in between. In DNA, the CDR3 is TGCAGCGTTGAAGATTGGGGGGCTAGGGGGAACACTGAAGCTTTCTTT. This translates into CSVEDWGARGNTEAFF.